This TCR beta chain was identified during a study of T-cell reconstitution after alpha-beta-depleted transplantation in children. The authors prepared the TCRbeta library with unique molecular identifiers. TCRdb called the PCR reads again in MiXCR, with one record for every CDR3 protein. This repertoire shows approximately 500,000 distinct CDR3 sequences, roughly a tenth found once; its top ten account for 2%. CDR3 length equals 19 residues. This clonotype has a count of ten or more. The rearrangement links TRBV21-1 to TRBJ2-6; the D call TRBD1 from the table was never checked on the DNA. TRBV21-1 is a known pseudogene. This TCR derives from a child under 10 years old with inherited bone marrow failure, due to receive a stem cell transplant. The sample was PBMCs, taken before TCRalphabeta/CD19-depleted stem cell transplant. Here the CDR3 reads CASTHRGAGIYSGANVLTF. CDR3 bases: TGTGCCAGCACCCACAGGGGTGCGGGAATCTACTCTGGGGCCAACGTCCTGACTTTC.